Presented here are 25 T cell receptor beta chains from one specimen sequenced in a study of blood T cells in healthy people across ages. Through a sample-barcoded 5' primer and a J-beta primer mix, a second PCR was run for 7 to 11 cycles. TCRdb reanalysed the 5' RACE reads using MiXCR and keeps one entry per CDR3 protein. Found here are about 1,400,000 distinct CDR3 sequences, 45% to 70% of them singletons; the top ten hold 6.5% to 8.5%. Sequencing was performed on blood. These receptors were collected from a man aged 18 to 30 in good health.

This chain uses TRBV3-1 with TRBJ2-5; 7 bases fit TRBD2. The J call is doubtful: the DNA matches TRBJ2-7 better. The CDR3 runs 15 residues. Per the germline V gene, CDR1 is LGHDT and CDR2 is YNNKEL (reference sequence). CDR3 residues: CGNKRPSGHSYEQYF. CDR3 bases: TGTGGGAACAAGCGTCCTAGCGGACACTCCTACGAGCAGTACTTC.

This clonotype has only one observation. A junction end diverges from the germline sequence, so it may reflect a read error. The chain uses TRBV7-9 and TRBJ2-1; no clear D. Germline V gene lookup returns CDR1 SEHNR and CDR2 FQNEAQ (reference sequence). The CDR3 has 11 amino acids. The CDR3 DNA sequence: TGTGCCAGCAGCTTAGCAACGATGTGGTACTTC. Residues: CASSLATMWYF.

This clonotype was seen only a few times. This chain uses TRBV6-2 or TRBV6-3 with TRBJ2-7; D may match TRBD1 or TRBD2 (5 bases each). Germline V lookup: CDR1 MNHEY, CDR2 SVGEGT. V was trimmed by 6 bases and J by 7 bases, leaving 22 bases between them. The CDR3 runs to 15 residues. The CDR3 loop is CASSRSGTPPLEQYF. The DNA of the CDR3 is TGTGCCAGCAGCCGATCCGGGACCCCACCGTTGGAGCAGTACTTC.

The J gene is TRBJ2-5, the V gene TRBV24-1; D possibly corresponds to TRBD1 (6 bases). TRBJ2-7 explains the end of the DNA better; the J call may be wrong. The CDR3 covers 13 residues. Germline CDR1 is KGHDR and CDR2 is SFDVKD. DNA for the CDR3: TGTGCCACGGCGGACAGTCGAAACTACGAGCAGTACTTC. This sequence encodes CATADSRNYEQYF.

The V call is TRBV5-4, the J call TRBJ2-2, with D unresolved. Trimming pared 7 bases from V and 3 bases from J, leaving 10 bases between. Germline V CDR1 and CDR2: SGHNT, YYREEE (reference sequence). This CDR3 comprises 13 residues. The chain's CDR3 is CASPDKYTGELFF. The CDR3 region has the DNA TGTGCCAGCCCCGATAAGTACACCGGGGAGCTGTTTTTT.

The table lists this clonotype with a few counts. The chain joins TRBV20-1 to TRBJ2-7; no clear D gene. The germline V and J ends were trimmed by 3 bases and 4 bases, with 16 bases remaining between them. The length of the CDR3 is 14 residues. CDR1 and CDR2 from the germline V gene are DFQATT and SNEGSKA (reference sequence). CDR3: CSARDHLGPYEQYF. The DNA for the CDR3 is TGCAGTGCTAGGGACCACCTGGGCCCATACGAGCAGTACTTC.

The V and J genes are TRBV9 and TRBJ2-1; D is tentatively TRBD1 or TRBD2 (5 bases each). Trimming pared 3 bases from V and 2 bases from J, leaving 15 bases between. From germline, CDR1 is SGDLS and CDR2 YYNGEE. This CDR3 comprises 16 residues. CDR3 bases: TGTGCCAGCAGCGGTTTGGGGACGAGTCCCTACAATGAGCAGTTCTTC. Translated: CASSGLGTSPYNEQFF. Full variable domain (remainder filled in from reference TRBV9 and TRBJ2-1): DSGVTQTPKHLITATGQRVTLRCSPRSGDLSVYWYQQSLDQGLQFLIQYYNGEERAKGNILERFSAQQFPDLHSELNLSSLELGDSALYFCASSGLGTSPYNEQFFGPGTRLTVL.

This clonotype was recorded a few times. This chain connects TRBV7-9 to TRBJ2-5; D is undetermined. The J call may be faulty, since TRBJ2-7 better matches the DNA end. This CDR3 has 13 amino acids. Germline assignment: CDR1 SEHNR and CDR2 FQNEAQ (reference sequence). The DNA of the CDR3 is TGTGCCAGCACCGCCGCTACGGTGGGCGAGCAGTACTTC. Its translation is CASTAATVGEQYF.

This clonotype was seen once. V usage is TRBV19 and J usage is TRBJ2-6; a possible D gene is TRBD2 (5 bases). This CDR3 spans 16 amino acids. Trimming removed 0 bases from V and 4 bases from J, with 10 bases in between. The germline V gene has CDR1 LNHDA and CDR2 SQIVND (reference sequence). This chain's CDR3 is CASSIDPGSGANVLTF. The CDR3 DNA reads TGTGCCAGTAGTATAGACCCGGGGAGCGGGGCCAACGTCCTGACTTTC.

J is TRBJ1-5 and V is TRBV6-2 or TRBV6-3, with TRBD1 identical over 9 bases. Germline V gene lookup returns CDR1 MNHEY and CDR2 SVGEGT. The CDR3 is 15 residues long. Germline trimming cut 10 bases from V and 6 bases from J; bases unmatched to any gene: 13. In DNA form, the CDR3 reads TGTGCCAACAGATACTGGGACAGGGCTGGTCAGCCCCAGCATTTT. The encoded protein is CANRYWDRAGQPQHF.

The rearrangement joins TRBV5-5 to TRBJ2-1, with 10 bases that match TRBD2. V gave up 4 bases and J gave up 8 bases; unmatched junction bases: 15. The CDR3 is made up of 17 amino acids. Germline V gene data show CDR1 as SGHKS and CDR2 as YYEKEE (reference sequence). The CDR3 region is CASSLRTSGTLRYEQFF. The CDR3 bases are TGTGCCAGCAGCCTGAGGACTAGCGGTACCCTTAGGTATGAGCAGTTCTTC.

The chain uses TRBV11-3 and TRBJ2-1; the D gene is possibly TRBD2 (6 bases). The CDR3 is 13 residues long. The V and J ends lost 4 bases and 9 bases respectively, with 13 bases between them. Looked up from germline, CDR1 is SGHNT and CDR2 is YENEEA. The CDR3 loop reads CASSSRPAGEQFF. DNA for the CDR3: TGTGCCAGCAGCTCAAGACCAGCGGGTGAGCAGTTCTTC.

The V call is TRBV2, the J call TRBJ2-4; 9 bases match TRBD2. Germline loops: CDR1 SNHLY, CDR2 FYNNEI. The CDR3 spans 13 residues. V lost 8 bases, J lost 14 bases, and 13 bases stayed unmatched. CDR3 residues: CASRLAGTTPEYF. CDR3 sequence (DNA): TGTGCCAGCCGGCTAGCGGGAACTACCCCAGAGTACTTC.

This clonotype appeared many times. The genes are TRBV6-6 and TRBJ1-2; 10 bases align to TRBD1. The length of the CDR3 is 15 residues. Per the germline V gene, CDR1 is MNHNY and CDR2 is SVGAGI (reference sequence). The V gene end was trimmed by 4 bases and the J gene end by 7 bases; junction bases not matched to a gene: 9. The DNA of the CDR3 is TGTGCCAGCAGTTTTGCGACAGGGGGCCTGGGTGGCTACACCTTC. Its translation: CASSFATGGLGGYTF.

The CDR3 bases are TGTGCCAGCAGTCCACGGACTAGAAATGAGCAGTTCTTC. Translation gives CASSPRTRNEQFF. The genes are TRBV12-3 or TRBV12-4 and TRBJ2-1; TRBD2 matches 7 bases. The J segment lost 7 bases and the V segment lost 5 bases, leaving 5 bases of the junction unmatched. The CDR3 is 13 amino acids.

The CDR3 loop reads CSAGQGADTGELFF. The CDR3 nucleotides are TGCAGCGCCGGACAGGGGGCTGACACCGGGGAGCTGTTTTTT. This chain joins TRBV29-1 and TRBJ2-2; 11 nucleotides match TRBD1. Germline assignment: CDR1 SQVTM and CDR2 ANQGSEA. CDR3 length: 14 residues. V lost 7 bases to trimming and J lost 3 bases; unmatched junction nucleotides: 4.

The DNA of the CDR3 is TGTGCCAGCAGCCAAGGGGACTACAATGAGCAGTTCTTC. Residues: CASSQGDYNEQFF. This rearrangement joins TRBV3-1 to TRBJ2-1, with D unclear. The V and J ends lost 1 base and 3 bases respectively, with 4 bases between them. The CDR3 runs to 13 residues. CDR1 is LGHDT and CDR2 is YNNKEL in the germline V gene (reference sequence).

There are a few counts of this clonotype. The rearrangement links TRBV20-1 to TRBJ1-4; D unclear. V shed 5 bases and J shed 3 bases, with 16 bases lying between them. The germline CDR1 and CDR2 sequences are DFQATT and SNEGSKA (reference sequence). CDR3 length equals 15 residues. CDR3 region: CSAHHREEANEKLFF. In DNA form, the CDR3 reads TGCAGTGCTCACCATCGGGAGGAGGCTAATGAAAAACTGTTTTTT.

The chain combines TRBV12-3 or TRBV12-4 with TRBJ2-5; a weak D match, TRBD2 (6 bases). The J call is doubtful: the DNA matches TRBJ2-7 better. CDR3 length: 16 residues. CDR3 protein: CASRAGPMKYDYEQYF. The CDR3 bases are TGTGCCAGCAGGGCGGGACCTATGAAGTACGACTACGAGCAGTACTTC.

Only a few counts were recorded for this clonotype. J is TRBJ2-1 and V is TRBV29-1; 10 bases are a match to TRBD1. Germline V gene data show CDR1 as SQVTM and CDR2 as ANQGSEA. J lost 8 bases, V lost 4 bases, and 5 bases had no gene match. CDR3 length equals 13 residues. The CDR3 spells CSVVGQGEYEQFF. The CDR3 DNA is TGCAGCGTTGTTGGACAGGGGGAGTATGAGCAGTTCTTC.

The chain has TRBV6-6 and TRBJ2-7; D is ambiguous. The DNA end lines up better with TRBJ2-1; the J call may be wrong. The CDR3 loop spans 13 amino acids. CDR1 and CDR2 (germline): MNHNY, SVGAGI (reference sequence). The CDR3 sequence: CASNNYAVDEQFF. In DNA, the CDR3 is TGTGCCAGCAATAACTACGCGGTCGATGAGCAGTTCTTC.

The rearrangement joins TRBV2 to TRBJ1-5, with 9 bases matching TRBD1. The CDR3 runs to 15 residues. Trimming removed 4 bases from V and 6 bases from J; junction bases left unmatched: 7. Germline CDR1 is SNHLY and CDR2 is FYNNEI. Here the CDR3 reads CASSVDRGKGQPQHF. The CDR3 bases are TGTGCCAGCAGTGTTGACAGGGGGAAGGGTCAGCCCCAGCATTTT.

This clonotype has a handful of counts. J is TRBJ2-7 and V is TRBV25-1; 9 bases are a match to TRBD1. The CDR3 has 14 residues. V was pared by 7 bases and J by 4 bases, with 8 bases of the junction left unmatched. The germline CDR1 and CDR2 sequences are MGHDK and SYGVNS. The CDR3 reads CASTEGTGKYEQYF. As DNA, the CDR3 is TGTGCCAGCACCGAAGGGACAGGGAAGTACGAGCAGTACTTC.

This sequence joins TRBV10-1 and TRBJ2-4; D unclear. CDR3 length: 14 residues. Germline CDR1 WNHNN, CDR2 SYGVQD (reference sequence). Trimming removed 2 bases from V and 13 bases from J, with 18 bases in between. CDR3 residues: CASSEETLVSEQYF. CDR3 nucleotide sequence: TGCGCCAGCAGTGAGGAGACATTGGTATCGGAGCAGTACTTC.

The J gene is TRBJ1-2, the V gene TRBV20-1, with D possibly being TRBD1 (5 bases). Per germline, CDR1 DFQATT and CDR2 SNEGSKA (reference sequence). This CDR3 is 13 amino acids long. V gave up 1 base and J gave up 4 bases, with 10 bases separating them. DNA for the CDR3: TGCAGTGCTAGAGTACAGGCGACCTATGGCTACACCTTC. This translates into CSARVQATYGYTF.